This record covers a single TCR beta chain. The data were obtained in a study of T cell responses to AZD1222 COVID-19 vaccine. The CDR3 runs 16 residues. CDR1 is LGHDT and CDR2 is YNNKEL in the germline V gene (reference sequence). Trimming stripped 4 bases from V and 0 bases from J, with 13 bases between. Clones were read by immunoSEQ multiplex PCR, and TCRdb kept only the in-frame ones, dropping some. Here the sample spans 100,000 to 150,000 clones, around 83% being singletons. This chain joins TRBV3-1 (or the pseudogene TRBV3-2) and TRBJ1-3, with D possibly TRBD1 on 5 matching bases. The sample consisted of peripheral blood, taken on day 0 of AZD1222 vaccination. The receptor's source is an adult in good health. Here the CDR3 DNA reads TGTGCCAGCAGCCCCCAGGGCGACTTCTCTGGAAACACCATATATTTT. It encodes CASSPQGDFSGNTIYF.